This entry lists 17 T cell receptor beta chains sequenced from one sample in a study of T cells after yellow fever vaccination. TCRdb recomputed calls from the 5' RACE reads with MiXCR, one row per CDR3 protein. The sample holds a few hundred thousand distinct CDR3 sequences, roughly an eighth seen once. Sequenced material: CD4+ T cells sorted from PBMCs, taken 15 days after the yellow fever booster vaccination. These receptors originate from a young man who received the YFV17D yellow fever vaccine.

This clonotype was seen more than once but under ten times. The rearrangement joins TRBV27 to TRBJ2-7; D might be TRBD1 (6 bases). The germline V and J ends were trimmed by 6 bases and 3 bases, with 18 bases remaining between them. This CDR3 spans 15 amino acids. Germline loops: CDR1 MNHEY, CDR2 SMNVEV (reference sequence). CDR3 sequence: CASSSRPQGDYEQYF. The DNA of the CDR3 is TGTGCCAGCAGCTCACGACCACAGGGAGACTACGAGCAGTACTTC.

This clonotype came up a few times. The rearrangement uses TRBV10-3 and TRBJ1-1; the D gene is possibly TRBD1 (5 bases). This CDR3 has 15 amino acids. CDR1 is ENHRY, CDR2 SYGVKD, per germline. Trimming took 4 bases from V and 1 from J, leaving 13 bases between them. CDR3 residues: CAISGVGGTNTEAFF. CDR3 DNA: TGTGCCATCAGTGGAGTGGGGGGAACGAACACTGAAGCTTTCTTT.

This clonotype was picked up a small number of times. The chain links TRBV9 to TRBJ2-3; no clear D gene. Looked up from germline, CDR1 is SGDLS and CDR2 is YYNGEE. The CDR3 extends over 14 amino acids. V was pared by 2 bases and J by 0 bases, with 7 bases between. CDR3 DNA sequence: TGTGCCAGCAGCGTCAGTGACAGCACAGATACGCAGTATTTT. As protein: CASSVSDSTDTQYF. Filled out from reference TRBV9 and TRBJ2-3, the complete variable domain reads DSGVTQTPKHLITATGQRVTLRCSPRSGDLSVYWYQQSLDQGLQFLIQYYNGEERAKGNILERFSAQQFPDLHSELNLSSLELGDSALYFCASSVSDSTDTQYFGPGTRLTVL.

This clonotype came up many times. The chain carries TRBV3-1 and TRBJ2-1; D call uncertain. Deletions cut 6 bases from V and 9 bases from J, with 15 bases between. The CDR3 extends over 13 amino acids. CDR1 LGHDT and CDR2 YNNKEL come from the germline V gene (reference sequence). The CDR3 region is CASRRLVNSEQFF. CDR3 nucleotides: TGTGCCAGCAGGCGCCTAGTCAACAGTGAGCAGTTCTTC.

The V gene is TRBV29-1, the J gene TRBJ2-3; D possibly corresponds to TRBD2 (5 bases). The CDR3 is made up of 14 amino acids. The germline V gene encodes CDR1 SQVTM and CDR2 ANQGSEA. The V end lost 0 bases, the J end lost 6 bases, and 13 bases lay between the germline ends. As DNA, the CDR3 is TGCAGCGTTGAAGAAGGTCAAGCGGCGGATACGCAGTATTTT. It specifies CSVEEGQAADTQYF.

This clonotype occurred a few times. The chain employs TRBV20-1 and TRBJ1-6; D is perhaps TRBD1 (5 bases). From germline, CDR1 is DFQATT and CDR2 SNEGSKA (reference sequence). This CDR3 region has 14 residues. The V end lost 6 bases, the J end lost 6 bases, and 15 bases lay between the germline ends. CDR3 DNA: TGCAGTGCCACGCCCGGGACCAGTAATTCACCCCTCCACTTT. Translated: CSATPGTSNSPLHF.

The J gene is TRBJ2-1, the V gene TRBV5-1, with D uncertain. CDR3 length: 15 amino acids. Deletions cut 5 bases from V and 0 bases from J, with 12 bases between. Germline-derived CDR1 and CDR2 are SGHRS and YFSETQ. The CDR3 DNA sequence: TGCGCCAGCAGACCCCTACTGAGCTCCTACAATGAGCAGTTCTTC. Amino acid sequence: CASRPLLSSYNEQFF.

The gene calls are TRBV7-9 and TRBJ2-2; D is unresolved. V was cut by 4 bases and J by 2 bases, with 8 bases left in between. The germline V gene encodes CDR1 SEHNR and CDR2 FQNEAQ (reference sequence). The CDR3 extends over 14 amino acids. CDR3 sequence (DNA): TGTGCCAGCAGCTCGCCGTCCAACACCGGGGAGCTGTTTTTT. It is translated as CASSSPSNTGELFF.

This chain uses TRBV12-3 or TRBV12-4 with TRBJ2-5, with D unresolved. V was pared by 3 bases and J by 5 bases, with 16 bases between. The CDR3 runs to 15 residues. The CDR3 protein is CASSFFSREEETQYF. The CDR3 DNA follows: TGTGCCAGCAGTTTCTTCTCCCGAGAGGAGGAGACCCAGTACTTC.

This clonotype came up a few times. The chain carries TRBV7-6 and TRBJ2-2, with 7 bases identical to TRBD1. The CDR3 spans 13 residues. With 4 bases clipped from V and 6 bases from J, the junction kept 2 bases outside the gene matches. Germline V gene data show CDR1 as SGHVS and CDR2 as FNYEAQ. For the CDR3, the DNA is TGTGCCAGCAGCTATCAGGGGGCCGGGGAGCTGTTTTTT. This gives the protein CASSYQGAGELFF.

Ten or more counts support this clonotype. The rearrangement joins TRBV6-2 or TRBV6-3 to TRBJ2-5, with a weak D call TRBD1 (7 bases). CDR1 and CDR2 from the germline V gene are MNHEY and SVGEGT. The CDR3 length is 12 residues. Trimming took off 6 bases at V and 9 bases at J, with 14 bases between the two ends. CDR3 nucleotide sequence: TGTGCCAGCAGACAAACAGGGGAGGCCCAGTACTTC. It is translated as CASRQTGEAQYF.

The CDR3 protein is CSVERGQFGADTQYF. CDR3 nucleotides: TGCAGCGTTGAGCGGGGACAGTTTGGGGCAGATACGCAGTATTTT. This chain joins TRBV29-1 and TRBJ2-3; weak D call: TRBD1 (7 bases). This CDR3 region has 15 residues. V gave up 3 bases and J gave up 4 bases, with 17 bases separating them. Germline assignment: CDR1 SQVTM and CDR2 ANQGSEA.

The chain joins TRBV5-6 to TRBJ1-5, with D maybe TRBD1 (6 bases). V was clipped by 5 bases and J by 0 bases, with 15 bases between them. Germline CDR1 is SGHDT and CDR2 is YYEEEE. CDR3 size: 16 residues. Here the CDR3 reads CASSPSGRGSNQPQHF. The CDR3 bases are TGTGCCAGCAGTCCATCCGGCAGGGGTAGCAATCAGCCCCAGCATTTT.

This clonotype was seen a few times. V usage is TRBV14 and J usage is TRBJ2-3; D is undetermined. Germline V gene lookup returns CDR1 SGHDN and CDR2 FVKESK. The CDR3 spans 18 residues. V was clipped by 0 bases and J by 0 bases, with 16 bases between them. CDR3 loop: CASSQDSVVSLSTDTQYF. The CDR3 DNA sequence: TGTGCCAGCAGCCAAGATTCAGTTGTCTCTCTTAGCACAGATACGCAGTATTTT.

In this sample, this clonotype turned up a few times. This rearrangement joins TRBV5-1 to TRBJ2-3; tentatively, D is TRBD1 (6 bases). V lost 0 bases and J 0 bases, leaving 11 bases between the germline ends. The CDR3 is 16 residues long. Germline CDR1 SGHRS, CDR2 YFSETQ. CDR3 coding DNA: TGCGCCAGCAGCTTGGAGTTTCAGGGGAGCACAGATACGCAGTATTTT. It is translated as CASSLEFQGSTDTQYF. The full variable domain, in which reference TRBV5-1 and TRBJ2-3 provide the parts outside the CDR3, is KAGVTQTPRYLIKTRGQQVTLSCSPISGHRSVSWYQQTPGQGLQFLFEYFSETQRNKGNFPGRFSGRQFSNSRSEMNVSTLELGDSALYLCASSLEFQGSTDTQYFGPGTRLTVL.

The chain recombines TRBV5-1 with TRBJ1-1; TRBD1 matches 8 bases. Germline V gives CDR1 SGHRS, CDR2 YFSETQ. The CDR3 runs to 15 residues. V lost 8 bases, J lost 5 bases, and 14 bases stayed unmatched. CDR3 residues: CASLRGDRGETEAFF. DNA of the CDR3: TGCGCCAGTTTGAGGGGCGACAGGGGTGAAACTGAAGCTTTCTTT.

In its sample, this clonotype was seen many times. V gene TRBV20-1 combines with J gene TRBJ1-5; TRBD1 matches 8 bases. J gave up 8 bases and V 0 bases, and 6 bases lay outside the gene matches. CDR1 DFQATT and CDR2 SNEGSKA come from the germline V gene (reference sequence). The CDR3 runs 14 residues. Written as DNA, the CDR3 is TGCAGTGCTAGAGATAACAGGGGGGGGGAGCCCCAGCATTTT. As protein: CSARDNRGGEPQHF.